This TCR beta chain was observed in a study of cytomegalovirus exposure and HLA in healthy donors. With 60 Vbeta and 13 Jbeta primers, the PCR was carried out. Using immunoSEQ multiplex PCR, the repertoire was profiled, and TCRdb retains in-frame clones only, with some absent. The sample includes about 160,000 clones, about three quarters seen only once; the top ten take roughly 1.4%. Findings and limits, study-wide: The authors listed 180 or so TCR beta chains as cytomegalovirus-associated.

Comment on this clone: What it recognizes is unknown.

CDR1 and CDR2 (germline): SSHAT, FNYEAQ (reference sequence). CDR3 length equals 17 residues. V dropped 5 bases and J dropped 3; count of bases not matched to a gene: 11. The chain uses TRBV7-7 and TRBJ2-2; 8 positions agree with TRBD1. The sequenced material came from PBMCs. This TCR came from a woman aged 25 to 39 in good health and CMV-seronegative. The CDR3 loop reads CASSQTLQGAHTGELFF. The CDR3 coding sequence is TGTGCCAGCAGCCAGACGCTCCAGGGGGCGCACACCGGGGAGCTGTTTTTT.